This note documents a single T cell receptor beta chain sequence. The data are from a study of radiotherapy plus CTLA-4 blockade in lung cancer. Study-wide context: Objective responses were seen in around 19% of patients, disease control in approximately 30%.

Sequencing used immunoSEQ multiplex PCR; TCRdb keeps in-frame clones, though not all of them. The sample has tens of thousands of clones, 75% to 80% seen once. Patients had chemo-refractory metastatic non-small-cell lung cancer and received focal radiation plus CTLA-4 blockade that used ipilimumab. This TCR was recovered from a human donor with non-small cell lung cancer whose response to radiotherapy plus ipilimumab could not be evaluated. This material consisted of peripheral blood, taken from a patient treated with radiotherapy plus ipilimumab.

The CDR3, as DNA: TGTGCCAGCAGTCGAAGACAGGCCGAGAATGAAAAACTGTTTTTT. It translates to CASSRRQAENEKLFF. J is TRBJ1-4 and V is TRBV6-5; perhaps TRBD1 as D (6 bases). The germline V gene has CDR1 MNHEY and CDR2 SVGAGI. V was clipped by 5 bases and J by 5 bases, with 15 bases between them. This CDR3 spans 15 amino acids.